This T cell receptor (beta chain) came from a study of OX40 agonist ivuxolimab in advanced cancers. The wider study: Dose-escalation patients' cancers were hepatocellular carcinoma, melanoma, renal cell or head and neck cancer. Cohort: roughly 80% men, mean age around 61, aged about 20 to 90.

Per germline, CDR1 LGHNA and CDR2 YSLEER. The length of the CDR3 is 14 residues. V was shortened by 0 bases and J by 3 bases, with 8 bases between the two germline ends. Sequencing was performed with immunoSEQ multiplex PCR; in TCRdb, only in-frame clones are kept and a portion is missing. The repertoire consists of 92,000 or so clones, with roughly 80% occurring once and the leading ten covering under 7%. At baseline, cycle 4 day 1, and cycle 7 day 1, blood was sampled. In this sample, this clone turned up once. The gene calls are TRBV4-3 and TRBJ1-2; D remains ambiguous. This clonotype originated in an adult with an advanced solid tumor such as melanoma, head and neck, liver or kidney cancer. Sequenced here: CD4+ or CD8+ T cells sorted from blood, sampled in a trial of the OX40 agonist ivuxolimab. The CDR3 nucleotides read TGCGCCAGCAGCCAAGAGGCCGGCGACTATGGCTACACCTTC. Its protein product is CASSQEAGDYGYTF.